This T cell receptor (beta chain) was identified during a study of cytomegalovirus exposure and HLA in healthy donors. In the study overall: A subsequent analysis stated that the 100 to 150 validation repertoires were run on the same platform as the approximately 660 first-cohort repertoires. Study-wide results and limits: A later analysis found first-cohort TCR clusters tended to co-occur in the 90 to 150 validation repertoires. The study recorded about 160 TCR beta chains that were cytomegalovirus-associated. Rarity marked most TCR sequences, yet some public TCRs occurred in many donors.

From germline, CDR1 is SGDLS and CDR2 YYNGEE. This CDR3 comprises 16 residues. J was trimmed by 0 bases and V by 3 bases; bases with no gene match: 5. As to this clone: Its antigen is still unknown.

Sequencing was performed with immunoSEQ multiplex PCR; in TCRdb, only in-frame clones are kept and a portion is missing. The table lists about 200,000 clones, 65% to 90% of them singletons. This TCR was recovered from a woman aged 25 to 45 in good health and CMV-seropositive. V is TRBV9 and J is TRBJ1-3; 8 bases map to TRBD1. Material: PBMCs. The CDR3: CASSGSTGASGNTIYF. Written as DNA, the CDR3 is TGTGCCAGCAGCGGTTCGACAGGGGCCTCTGGAAACACCATATATTTT.